This record covers a single T cell receptor beta chain. This clone showed up just once. Its antigen remains undetermined. One base away there is no much larger clone; base qualities are not given. Germline trimming: 5 bases from V, 6 bases from J; junction bases outside gene matches: 10. CDR1 is given as SGHTA and CDR2 as FQGNSA, both from the germline V gene. Including cysteine and phenylalanine, the CDR3 has 16 amino acids. The read is trimmed to its CDR3 DNA, 48 bases read in frame from base 1. Using the deep immunoSEQ assay, multiplex PCR amplified TCR CDR3 regions from genomic DNA. Extracted genomic DNA from each cell subset was distributed evenly across all wells of several immunoSEQ 96-well plates, and each plate was treated as a replicate. Each replicate PCR for unsorted PBMC received roughly 300 ng genomic DNA, equal to about 30,000 T cell genomes. Unsorted PBMC genomic DNA was sequenced across ten immunoSEQ deep assay plates. Purified libraries were measured with a Qubit 3.0 fluorometer, size-checked on a Bioanalyzer 2100, and measured again with the KAPA Library Quantification kit. Each immunoSEQ 96-well plate was sequenced on its own single-read 150-cycle Illumina NextSeq 550 flow cell. In the source study's methods: Because only junctional sequences without quality scores were contained in the immunoSEQ output, filtering matching that applied to full-length reads could not be performed. To assign V/J genes and CDR3, sequences were annotated using PyIR, a Python wrapper for IgBLAST v1.9, with IMGT germline references. Any read was removed if the V/J assignment was weak (E-value above 1e-6), the CDR3 was missing, or the read contained stop codons, out-of-frame junctions, or ambiguous translated residues. V3J clonotypes were defined as sequences sharing the same inferred V gene, J gene, and CDR3 amino acid sequence. Percentage overlap between repertoires was calculated by dividing the number of shared unique clonotypes by the size of the smaller repertoire. RTK rarefaction, the Chao1 estimator, and Recon v2.1 estimates of unobserved clonotypes were used to assess repertoire richness. TCRdb carries this immuneACCESS record with in-frame sequences only. Its versions omit some clonotypes, under half of them owing to an unresolved V gene in the studies checked, with the rest unexplained. D and trimming were read from the DNA, whereas the V and J calls and clone size are those reported in that table. This sample has around 480,000 clones in its table, and approximately 79% of those were observed once. The biggest ten clones account for approximately 12% of the sample.

The donors were healthy, HIV-negative adults with no recently reported acute infections or vaccinations. Every donor was a Caucasian adult living in Nashville, Tennessee, USA. For unsorted samples, tens of millions of PBMCs were counted and genomic DNA was extracted with the QIAamp DNA Blood Mini kit. Blood was obtained by leukapheresis, after which PBMCs were separated by Ficoll-Histopaque density gradient centrifugation and cryopreserved in liquid nitrogen vapor phase. The data were taken from a study of shared clonotypes between healthy human individuals (dated by TCRdb to the early 2020s). In terms of the full investigation: The cohort comprised two women and three men aged 18 to 49 years. To estimate repertoire size and how much clonotype sharing occurs between individuals, the study deeply sequenced the blood TCR repertoires of several healthy adults. To increase sequencing depth and limit assay-specific biases, TCR repertoire library preparation and sequencing were carried out by different laboratories using diverse techniques. Between about 0.9 and 10 billion PBMCs per donor were obtained by leukapheresis.

Study-level results and caveats: Based on pairwise subsampling, the degree of clonotype sharing among donors was expected to be affected by sequencing depth. Sampling was restricted to blood, and TCR repertoires in tissue are likely to differ from TCR repertoires in blood. Because the study included only a small number of donors, the genetic and exposure-history diversity represented was limited.

The sequence was obtained from a woman aged 40 to 50 in good health. Some clones in this sample may be carry-over from other donors' samples. The rearranged segments are TRBV7-2 and TRBJ2-1; 10 middle bases align to TRBD2. What was sequenced was PBMCs. The DNA is TGTGCCAGCAGCCCGCGGCGGGGACTAGCGAGCAATGAGCAGTTCTTC. This codes for CASSPRRGLASNEQFF.